These 26 T cell receptor beta chains came from one sample sequenced in a study of blood T cells in healthy people across ages. The second PCR ran roughly 6 to 11 cycles with a sample-barcoded 5' primer and J-beta primers. TCRdb passed the 5' RACE reads through MiXCR, listing each CDR3 protein once. The sample has 600,000 to 650,000 distinct CDR3 sequences, 58% seen once. Sequenced sample: blood. The receptors come from a man aged 55 to 70 in good health.

The V and J genes are TRBV5-6 and TRBJ1-2, with a tentative D call TRBD1 (6 bases). The germline V gene has CDR1 SGHDT and CDR2 YYEEEE. The V and J ends lost 5 bases and 3 bases respectively, with 11 bases between them. The CDR3 runs to 13 residues. The CDR3 loop is CASRGTSHYGYTF. The CDR3 DNA is TGTGCCAGCAGAGGGACATCGCACTATGGCTACACCTTC.

This clonotype was picked up one time. This CDR3 reads CASSDRQGDYGYTF. For the CDR3, the DNA is TGTGCCAGCAGTGACCGACAGGGCGACTATGGCTACACCTTC. The chain recombines TRBV2 with TRBJ1-2, with TRBD1 matching over 7 bases. This CDR3 comprises 14 residues. Germline V gene data show CDR1 as SNHLY and CDR2 as FYNNEI. Unmatched junction bases numbered 4, after V lost 3 bases and J lost 3 bases.

In its sample, this clonotype was seen once. This chain connects TRBV5-5 to TRBJ2-1; TRBD1 matches at 7 bases. The junction had 12 bases not matched to a gene; V was cut back by 5 bases and J by 7 bases. The CDR3 covers 15 residues. Per the germline V gene, CDR1 is SGHKS and CDR2 is YYEKEE (reference sequence). CDR3 in amino acids: CASRPDRERWNEQFF. DNA of the CDR3: TGTGCCAGCAGACCAGACAGGGAGCGATGGAATGAGCAGTTCTTC.

J is TRBJ1-4 and V is TRBV19; possibly TRBD1 for D (5 bases). The V and J ends lost 9 bases and 0 bases respectively, with 14 bases between them. Germline-derived CDR1 and CDR2 are LNHDA and SQIVND (reference sequence). CDR3 size: 15 residues. The CDR3 DNA reads as TGTGCCAGCCAGACAGCTTTTCCAACTAATGAAAAACTGTTTTTT. It encodes CASQTAFPTNEKLFF.

The chain is built from TRBV24-1 and TRBJ2-5; 11 bases are a match to TRBD2. Germline V gene data show CDR1 as KGHDR and CDR2 as SFDVKD. The CDR3 length is 17 residues. V shed 5 bases, J shed 1 base, and the junction held 8 bases outside the gene matches. CDR3 nucleotide sequence: TGTGCCACCAGTGCCTCTATAGCGGGGGGGCCCCAAGAGACCCAGTACTTC. Encoded protein: CATSASIAGGPQETQYF.

The rearrangement uses TRBV20-1 and TRBJ1-4; a weak D match, TRBD1 (5 bases). CDR1 and CDR2 (germline): DFQATT, SNEGSKA (reference sequence). This CDR3 contains 14 residues. V lost 2 bases and J lost 5, with 12 bases in between. The CDR3 DNA reads TGCAGTGCTAGAAAACCGGGACGAAATGAAAAACTGTTTTTT. Protein: CSARKPGRNEKLFF.

The J gene is TRBJ2-3, the V gene TRBV6-1; either TRBD1 or TRBD2 may supply D (5 bases each). Looked up from germline, CDR1 is MNHNS and CDR2 is SASEGT. This CDR3 contains 15 residues. The V end was cut by 9 bases, the J end by 3 bases, with 19 bases between. The DNA of the CDR3 is TGTGCCAGACCGCCCCGGGGCCGAGGGACAGATACGCAGTATTTT. Amino acids: CARPPRGRGTDTQYF.

Only a few counts were recorded for this clonotype. The V gene is TRBV20-1, the J gene TRBJ2-3; TRBD2 aligns across 9 bases. There are 14 residues in the CDR3. Germline V gives CDR1 DFQATT, CDR2 SNEGSKA (reference sequence). The V gene end was trimmed by 1 base and the J gene end by 5 bases; junction bases not matched to a gene: 4. CDR3 region: CSARVAGVVDTQYF. The DNA of the CDR3 is TGCAGTGCTAGAGTAGCGGGGGTAGTAGATACGCAGTATTTT.

The chain has TRBV20-1 and TRBJ2-4; 7 positions agree with TRBD2. V lost 3 bases, J lost 13 bases, and 12 bases stayed unmatched. The germline V gene has CDR1 DFQATT and CDR2 SNEGSKA (reference sequence). The CDR3 is 13 amino acids. The CDR3 DNA sequence: TGCAGTGCTAGGACTAGCACTCCCCTCTGGCAGTACTTC. Amino acid sequence: CSARTSTPLWQYF.

The rearrangement links TRBV5-6 to TRBJ1-6; D not certain. V was shortened by 0 bases and J by 3 bases, with 10 bases between the two germline ends. The CDR3 loop spans 16 amino acids. CDR1 and CDR2 from the germline V gene are SGHDT and YYEEEE. CDR3 sequence reads: CASSLGRNFYNSPLHF. CDR3 bases: TGTGCCAGCAGCTTGGGACGGAACTTCTATAATTCACCCCTCCACTTT. The full variable domain, with the rest looked up from reference TRBV5-6 and TRBJ1-6, is DAGVTQSPTHLIKTRGQQVTLRCSPKSGHDTVSWYQQALGQGPQFIFQYYEEEERQRGNFPDRFSGHQFPNYSSELNVNALLLGDSALYLCASSLGRNFYNSPLHFGNGTRLTVT.

This clonotype was detected only once. The rearrangement joins TRBV20-1 to TRBJ2-3, with 7 bases fitting TRBD2. Germline V CDR1 and CDR2: DFQATT, SNEGSKA (reference sequence). With 6 bases clipped from V and 6 bases from J, the junction kept 15 bases outside the gene matches. CDR3 length equals 15 residues. CDR3 region: CSAKKDGGGRDTQYF. The CDR3 region has the DNA TGCAGTGCCAAGAAGGATGGCGGGGGAAGGGATACGCAGTATTTT.

The rearrangement links TRBV2 to TRBJ1-2; 8 bases are shared with TRBD1. Looked up from germline, CDR1 is SNHLY and CDR2 is FYNNEI. With 8 bases clipped from V and 6 bases from J, the junction kept 8 bases outside the gene matches. This CDR3 has 13 residues. DNA for the CDR3: TGTGCCAGCCAGGGGGCAAAGATTGATGGCTACACCTTC. Encoded protein: CASQGAKIDGYTF.

The chain employs TRBV20-1 and TRBJ2-1; 11 bases align to TRBD2. The length of the CDR3 is 15 residues. Germline V gene lookup returns CDR1 DFQATT and CDR2 SNEGSKA (reference sequence). V gave up 1 base and J gave up 1 base; unmatched junction bases: 0. CDR3 DNA: TGCAGTGCTAGAGGACTAGCGGGGTCCTACAATGAGCAGTTCTTC. Residues: CSARGLAGSYNEQFF.

This chain joins TRBV7-9 and TRBJ1-1; D uncertain. This CDR3 contains 12 residues. From germline, CDR1 is SEHNR and CDR2 FQNEAQ (reference sequence). The germline V and J ends were trimmed by 3 bases and 8 bases, with 10 bases remaining between them. For the CDR3, the DNA is TGTGCCAGCAGCTTTGGGCGGTCGGAAGCTTTCTTT. It is translated as CASSFGRSEAFF.

With regard to this clonotype: Sequence at one end of the junction differs from germline and may be a read error. V is TRBV29-1 and J is TRBJ2-7; a possible D gene is TRBD1 (6 bases). The J call is in doubt because the DNA end fits TRBJ2-4 better. Germline CDR1 and CDR2: SQVTM and ANQGSEA. This CDR3 region has 13 residues. The CDR3 DNA sequence: TGCAGCGTCTTGGACAGCTCCAAAAGCATTCAGTACTTC. Translation: CSVLDSSKSIQYF.

The genes are TRBV2 and TRBJ2-5; 10 nucleotides agree with TRBD1. V shed 4 bases and J 11 bases; nucleotides not matched to a gene: 10. Germline loops: CDR1 SNHLY, CDR2 FYNNEI. The CDR3 loop spans 14 amino acids. As DNA, the CDR3 is TGTGCCAGCAGTGGACAGGGGGCGGGAAATGAGCAGTACTTC. Amino acids: CASSGQGAGNEQYF.

J is TRBJ1-2 and V is TRBV6-5, with 8 bases lining up with TRBD1. Looked up from germline, CDR1 is MNHEY and CDR2 is SVGAGI. The CDR3 is 13 amino acids. V lost 6 bases, J lost 6 bases, and 6 bases stayed unmatched. CDR3 DNA sequence: TGTGCCAGCAGGACGACAGGGGCCCATGGCTACACCTTC. This translates into CASRTTGAHGYTF.

This clonotype was seen a handful of times. The CDR3 sequence is CASSRHRDTGELFF. DNA for the CDR3: TGTGCCAGCAGCCGGCACAGGGACACCGGGGAGCTGTTTTTT. The rearrangement uses TRBV3-1 and TRBJ2-2, with D perhaps TRBD1 (6 bases). V dropped 4 bases and J dropped 3 bases, with 9 bases sitting between them. CDR1 is LGHDT and CDR2 is YNNKEL in the germline V gene (reference sequence). This CDR3 spans 14 amino acids. Combining the CDR3 with reference TRBV3-1 and TRBJ2-2 gives the whole variable domain DTAVSQTPKYLVTQMGNDKSIKCEQNLGHDTMYWYKQDSKKFLKIMFSYNNKELIINETVPNRFSPKSPDKAHLNLHINSLELGDSAVYFCASSRHRDTGELFFGEGSRLTVL.

The gene calls are TRBV2 and TRBJ1-5; D is uncertain. V was pared by 11 bases and J by 2 bases, with 16 bases between. Germline V CDR1 and CDR2: SNHLY, FYNNEI. The length of the CDR3 is 14 residues. The CDR3, as DNA: TGTGCCTGTGCGGACGTGGACGGCAATCAGCCCCAGCATTTT. Its protein product is CACADVDGNQPQHF. The entire variable domain, with the rest obtained from reference TRBV2 and TRBJ1-5, is as follows: EPEVTQTPSHQVTQMGQEVILRCVPISNHLYFYWYRQILGQKVEFLVSFYNNEISEKSEIFDDQFSVERPDGSNFTLKIRSTKLEDSAMYFCACADVDGNQPQHFGDGTRLSIL.

The chain is built from TRBV28 and TRBJ2-3; 10 nucleotides line up with TRBD2. V trimming: 3 bases; J trimming: 2 bases; junction bases outside the gene matches: 5. The CDR3 is made up of 16 amino acids. Germline assignment: CDR1 MDHEN and CDR2 SYDVKM. This chain's CDR3 is CASSFSTSGATDTQYF. The DNA of the CDR3 is TGTGCCAGCAGTTTCTCCACTAGCGGGGCCACAGATACGCAGTATTTT.

In DNA form, the CDR3 reads TGTGCCAGCTCACCAGAGGGACAGCCTAACTATGGCTACACCTTC. It translates to CASSPEGQPNYGYTF. The V gene is TRBV18, the J gene TRBJ1-2, with 7 bases lining up with TRBD1. There are 15 residues in the CDR3. From germline, CDR1 is KGHSH and CDR2 LQKENI. Trimming at V came to 2 bases and at J to 0 bases, leaving 3 bases not matched to a gene.

The gene calls are TRBV2 and TRBJ1-5, with 9 bases matching TRBD1. V was pared by 8 bases and J by 5 bases, with 4 bases of the junction left unmatched. In germline, CDR1 is SNHLY, CDR2 FYNNEI. CDR3 size: 13 residues. CDR3 region: CASGQGNDQPQHF. The CDR3 bases are TGTGCCAGCGGACAGGGGAATGATCAGCCCCAGCATTTT. The variable domain in full, with the rest retrieved from reference TRBV2 and TRBJ1-5, is EPEVTQTPSHQVTQMGQEVILRCVPISNHLYFYWYRQILGQKVEFLVSFYNNEISEKSEIFDDQFSVERPDGSNFTLKIRSTKLEDSAMYFCASGQGNDQPQHFGDGTRLSIL.

This rearrangement joins TRBV12-3 or TRBV12-4 to TRBJ2-5, with 8 bases lining up with TRBD2. J gave up 3 bases and V 3 bases, and 3 bases lay outside the gene matches. The CDR3 has 14 amino acids. CDR3 in amino acids: CASSFQLAEETQYF. CDR3 sequence (DNA): TGTGCCAGCAGTTTCCAACTAGCGGAAGAGACCCAGTACTTC.

CDR3 sequence (DNA): TGCGCCAGCAGCGAACGTCGACCGCACTACGAGCAGTACTTC. Protein: CASSERRPHYEQYF. The chain couples TRBV4-1 to TRBJ2-7; D gene ambiguous. Germline V CDR1 and CDR2: MGHRA, YSYEKL. The CDR3 loop spans 14 amino acids. V lost 5 bases to trimming and J lost 3 bases, with 14 bases between them.

This clonotype occurred a few times. The chain has TRBV29-1 and TRBJ1-1, with 8 bases aligning to TRBD1. Trimming took 7 bases from V and 5 from J; bases not matched to a gene: 6. CDR1 and CDR2 from the germline V gene are SQVTM and ANQGSEA. CDR3 length: 12 residues. CDR3 DNA sequence: TGCAGCGGAGGACAGGGAGAAACTGAAGCTTTCTTT. It codes for CSGGQGETEAFF.

This chain joins TRBV3-1 and TRBJ2-5; a weak D match, TRBD2 (5 bases). Trimming pared 4 bases from V and 0 bases from J, leaving 9 bases between. This CDR3 comprises 14 residues. Germline V lookup: CDR1 LGHDT, CDR2 YNNKEL (reference sequence). The CDR3 DNA follows: TGTGCCAGCAGCCGAGGACTCAACCAAGAGACCCAGTACTTC. Translated, it gives CASSRGLNQETQYF.